The 3 T cell receptor beta chains given below trace back to one sample, sequenced in a study of OX40 agonist ivuxolimab in advanced cancers. Produced via immunoSEQ multiplex PCR; TCRdb's table is partial and in-frame only. Seen here are roughly 7,000 clones, just under 70% observed once, and the top ten hold around 20%. The material was CD4+ or CD8+ T cells sorted from blood, obtained in a trial of the OX40 agonist ivuxolimab. The receptors shown here come from an adult with an advanced solid tumor such as melanoma, head and neck, liver or kidney cancer.

The chain has TRBV27 and TRBJ1-2, with 7 bases lining up with TRBD1. V was clipped by 3 bases and J by 4 bases; unmatched bases: 2. The CDR3 consists of 13 residues. CDR1 MNHEY and CDR2 SMNVEV come from the germline V gene (reference sequence). CDR3 bases: TGTGCCAGCAGTTTGGGACAGCCCTATGGCTACACCTTC. It codes for CASSLGQPYGYTF.

The V and J genes are TRBV19 and TRBJ2-7; D perhaps matches TRBD1 (5 bases). The CDR3 covers 14 residues. Germline-derived CDR1 and CDR2 are LNHDA and SQIVND (reference sequence). The V end lost 0 bases, the J end lost 1 base, and 7 bases lay between the germline ends. The CDR3: CASSIEQASYEQYF. The DNA of the CDR3 is TGTGCCAGTAGTATAGAACAGGCATCCTACGAGCAGTACTTC.

This clone has a single count. The chain couples TRBV5-4 to TRBJ2-1; TRBD1 might be the D (5 bases). CDR1 and CDR2 from the germline V gene are SGHNT and YYREEE (reference sequence). With 3 bases removed from V and 10 bases from J, the gap between germline ends came to 8 bases. The CDR3 is made up of 11 amino acids. This CDR3 is CASSSNREQFF. The CDR3 DNA is TGTGCCAGCAGCTCCAACAGGGAGCAGTTCTTC.